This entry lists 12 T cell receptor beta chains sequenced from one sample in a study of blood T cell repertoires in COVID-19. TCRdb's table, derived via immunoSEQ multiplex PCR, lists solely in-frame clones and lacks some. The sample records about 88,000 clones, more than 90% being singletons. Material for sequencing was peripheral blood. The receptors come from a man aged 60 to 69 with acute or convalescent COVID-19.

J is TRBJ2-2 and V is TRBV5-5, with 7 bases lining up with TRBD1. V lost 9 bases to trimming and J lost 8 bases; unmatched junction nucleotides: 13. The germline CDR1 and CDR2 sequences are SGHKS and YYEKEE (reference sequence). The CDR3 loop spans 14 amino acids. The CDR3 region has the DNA TGTGCCACCTCACGGCAGGGGGTATCTGGGGAGCTGTTTTTT. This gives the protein CATSRQGVSGELFF.

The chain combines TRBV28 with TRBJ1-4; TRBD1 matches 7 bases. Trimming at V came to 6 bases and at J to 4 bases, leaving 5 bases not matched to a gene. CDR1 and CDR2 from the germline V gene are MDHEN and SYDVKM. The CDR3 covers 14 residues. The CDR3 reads CASRPTGVNEKLFF. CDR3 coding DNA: TGTGCCAGCAGGCCCACAGGGGTTAATGAAAAACTGTTTTTT.

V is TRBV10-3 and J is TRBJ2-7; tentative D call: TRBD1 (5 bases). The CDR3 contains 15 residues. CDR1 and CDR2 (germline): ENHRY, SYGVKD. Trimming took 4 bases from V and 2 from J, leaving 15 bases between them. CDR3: CAISASRDRTYEQYF. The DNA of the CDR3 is TGTGCCATCAGTGCATCTCGAGACAGAACCTACGAGCAGTACTTC.

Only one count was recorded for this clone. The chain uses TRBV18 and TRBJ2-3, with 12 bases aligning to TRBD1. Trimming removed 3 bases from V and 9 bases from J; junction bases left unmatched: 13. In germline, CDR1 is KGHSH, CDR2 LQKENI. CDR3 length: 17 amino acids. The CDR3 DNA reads TGTGCCAGCTCACCCCCTCAGGGACAGGGGGCGTATACGACGCAGTATTTT. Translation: CASSPPQGQGAYTTQYF.

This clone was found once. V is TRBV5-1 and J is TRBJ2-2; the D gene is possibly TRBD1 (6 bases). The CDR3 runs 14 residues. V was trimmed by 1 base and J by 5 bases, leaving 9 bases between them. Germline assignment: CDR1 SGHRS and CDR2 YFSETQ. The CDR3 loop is CASSLTGKTGELFF. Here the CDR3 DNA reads TGCGCCAGCAGCTTGACAGGGAAGACCGGGGAGCTGTTTTTT.

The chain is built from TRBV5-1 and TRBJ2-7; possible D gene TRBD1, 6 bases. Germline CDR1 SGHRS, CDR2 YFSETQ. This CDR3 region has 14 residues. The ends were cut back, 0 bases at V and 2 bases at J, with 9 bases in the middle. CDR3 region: CASSLDAGAYEQYF. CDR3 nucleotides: TGCGCCAGCAGCTTGGATGCAGGGGCCTACGAGCAGTACTTC.

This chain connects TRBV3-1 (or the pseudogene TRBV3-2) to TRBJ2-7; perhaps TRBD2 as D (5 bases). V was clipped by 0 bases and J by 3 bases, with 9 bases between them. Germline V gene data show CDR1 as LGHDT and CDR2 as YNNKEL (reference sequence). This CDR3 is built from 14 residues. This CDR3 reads CASSQEGRFYEQYF. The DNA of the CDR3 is TGTGCCAGCAGCCAAGAGGGGAGATTCTACGAGCAGTACTTC.

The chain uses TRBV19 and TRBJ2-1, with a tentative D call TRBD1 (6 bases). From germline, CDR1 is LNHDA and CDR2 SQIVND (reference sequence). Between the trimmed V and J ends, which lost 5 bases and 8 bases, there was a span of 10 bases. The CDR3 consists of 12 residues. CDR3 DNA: TGTGCCAGTAGTCGCAGGGGTTATGAGCAGTTCTTC. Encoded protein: CASSRRGYEQFF.

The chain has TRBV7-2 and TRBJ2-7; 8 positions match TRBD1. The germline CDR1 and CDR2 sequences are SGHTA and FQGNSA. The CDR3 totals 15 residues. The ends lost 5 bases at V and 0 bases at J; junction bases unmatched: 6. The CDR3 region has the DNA TGTGCCAGCAGCGCCGGACAGGGAAGCTCCTACGAGCAGTACTTC. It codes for CASSAGQGSSYEQYF.

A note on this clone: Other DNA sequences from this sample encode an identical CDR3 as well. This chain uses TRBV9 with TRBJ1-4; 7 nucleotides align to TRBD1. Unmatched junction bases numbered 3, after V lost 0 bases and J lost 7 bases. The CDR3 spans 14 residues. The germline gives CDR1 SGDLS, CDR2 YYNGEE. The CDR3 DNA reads TGTGCCAGCAGCGTAGGACAGGGCGGTGAAAAACTGTTTTTT. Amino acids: CASSVGQGGEKLFF.

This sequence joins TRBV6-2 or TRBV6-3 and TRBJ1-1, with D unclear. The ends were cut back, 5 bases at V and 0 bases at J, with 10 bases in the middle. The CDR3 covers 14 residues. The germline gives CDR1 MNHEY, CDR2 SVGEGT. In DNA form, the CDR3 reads TGTGCCAGCAGTCCACTTAAGTTGAACACTGAAGCTTTCTTT. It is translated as CASSPLKLNTEAFF.

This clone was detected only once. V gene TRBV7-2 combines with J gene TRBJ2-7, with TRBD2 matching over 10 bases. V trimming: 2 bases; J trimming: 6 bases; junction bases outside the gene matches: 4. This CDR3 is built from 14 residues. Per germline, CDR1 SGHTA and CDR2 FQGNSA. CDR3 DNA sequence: TGTGCCAGCAGCTTAATTAGCGGGAGGTCCGAGCAGTACTTC. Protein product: CASSLISGRSEQYF.